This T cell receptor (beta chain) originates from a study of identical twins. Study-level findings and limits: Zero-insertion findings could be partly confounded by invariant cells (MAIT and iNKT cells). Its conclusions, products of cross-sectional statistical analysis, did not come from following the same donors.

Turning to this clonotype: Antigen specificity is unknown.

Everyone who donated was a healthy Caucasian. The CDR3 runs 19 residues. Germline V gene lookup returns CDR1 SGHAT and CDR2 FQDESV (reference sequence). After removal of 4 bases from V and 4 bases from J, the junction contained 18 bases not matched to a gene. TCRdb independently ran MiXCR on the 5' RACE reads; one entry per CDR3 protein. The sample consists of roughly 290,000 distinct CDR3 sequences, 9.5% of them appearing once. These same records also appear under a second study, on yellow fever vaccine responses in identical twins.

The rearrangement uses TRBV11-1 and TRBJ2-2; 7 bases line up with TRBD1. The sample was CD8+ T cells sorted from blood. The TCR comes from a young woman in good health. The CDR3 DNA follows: TGTGCCAGCAGCTCTCTAGAGGCCCCGGGACAGTCGGGCACCGGGGAGCTGTTTTTT. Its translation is CASSSLEAPGQSGTGELFF.